One sample yielded the 27 T cell receptor beta chains listed below, sequenced in a study of response to subunit inactivated influenza vaccine (dated by TCRdb to the late 2010s). Receptor libraries were prepared by RT-PCR. TCRdb lists the instrument as Illumina HiSeq 2500. TCRdb's own reprocessing of the public reads used fastp at Q25 and MiXCR and kept productive beta chains. Records with the same CDR3 protein are collapsed into one entry carrying the most frequent genes and DNA. The sample table lists about 520,000 distinct CDR3 sequences, 25% of them with a count of one. 1.9% of the sample is taken by the ten largest. Here the sequenced sample was CD4+ T cells sorted from PBMCs, taken 4 to 6 days after vaccination. The receptors shown here come from a man between 45 and 60 years old who received an inactivated influenza vaccine. Donor details come from another sample of the same person, matched by shared clones.

The rearrangement uses TRBV6-2 or TRBV6-3 and TRBJ1-6, with D possibly TRBD1 on 6 matching bases. Germline V gives CDR1 MNHEY, CDR2 SVGEGT. The CDR3 length is 13 residues. The germline V and J ends were trimmed by 7 bases and 10 bases, with 14 bases remaining between them. The CDR3 nucleotides are TGTGCCAGCACCCTTGACGGGGGCTCACCCCTCCACTTT. This encodes CASTLDGGSPLHF.

For the CDR3, the DNA is TGCAGTGCTAGAGATCCGAACAGGGCCGATACGCAGTATTTT. The encoded protein is CSARDPNRADTQYF. This chain connects TRBV20-1 to TRBJ2-3, with a tentative D call TRBD1 (6 bases). The V end lost 0 bases, the J end lost 6 bases, and 13 bases lay between the germline ends. The CDR3 length is 14 residues. Germline V gene data show CDR1 as DFQATT and CDR2 as SNEGSKA (reference sequence).

J is TRBJ2-3 and V is TRBV4-3; 16 positions agree with TRBD2. The CDR3 loop spans 19 amino acids. Losses at the gene ends were 0 bases for V and 0 bases for J; bases not matched to a gene: 3. Germline values: CDR1 LGHNA, CDR2 YSLEER. CDR3 sequence: CASSQDGTSGGASTDTQYF. CDR3 DNA: TGCGCCAGCAGCCAAGACGGGACTAGCGGGGGGGCTAGCACAGATACGCAGTATTTT.

This clonotype was observed many times. This chain uses TRBV5-1 with TRBJ1-6; unclear D gene. V was cut by 0 bases and J by 7 bases, with 8 bases left in between. The germline V gene has CDR1 SGHRS and CDR2 YFSETQ. The CDR3 consists of 14 residues. CDR3 nucleotide sequence: TGCGCCAGCAGCTTGGATGCAACGAATTCACCCCTCCACTTT. Translation gives CASSLDATNSPLHF.

In this sample, this clonotype turned up many times. The chain recombines TRBV18 with TRBJ1-2; TRBD1 agrees at 8 bases. V gave up 5 bases and J gave up 4 bases; unmatched junction bases: 3. The CDR3 consists of 13 residues. Germline V gene data show CDR1 as KGHSH and CDR2 as LQKENI. The CDR3 coding sequence is TGTGCCAGCTCAGCCGGACAGGGCTATGGCTACACCTTC. Its translation is CASSAGQGYGYTF.

This clonotype was picked up a small number of times. This chain uses TRBV6-5 with TRBJ2-2; D is possibly TRBD1 (6 bases). Germline lookup yields CDR1 MNHEY and CDR2 SVGAGI. This CDR3 is 15 amino acids long. Trimming removed 4 bases from V and 4 bases from J, with 13 bases in between. CDR3 loop: CASSSTGHPTGELFF. The CDR3 DNA is TGTGCCAGCAGTTCAACGGGACACCCCACCGGGGAGCTGTTTTTT.

This clonotype was counted between two and nine times. This sequence joins TRBV28 and TRBJ2-3, with a possible D match to TRBD1 (5 bases). CDR3 size: 14 residues. V lost 6 bases and J lost 4, with 14 bases in between. Germline loops: CDR1 MDHEN, CDR2 SYDVKM. The CDR3: CASRGHGGPDTQYF. The CDR3 nucleotides are TGTGCCAGCAGGGGGCACGGTGGGCCAGATACGCAGTATTTT.

The chain is built from TRBV18 and TRBJ1-2; no firm D call. This CDR3 is 14 amino acids long. V was clipped by 3 bases and J by 6 bases, with 14 bases between them. The germline V gene has CDR1 KGHSH and CDR2 LQKENI. The CDR3 protein is CASSPNSRMDGYTF. CDR3 nucleotide sequence: TGTGCCAGCTCACCCAACTCTAGAATGGATGGCTACACCTTC. Filled out from reference TRBV18 and TRBJ1-2, the complete variable domain reads NAGVMQNPRHLVRRRGQEARLRCSPMKGHSHVYWYRQLPEEGLKFMVYLQKENIIDESGMPKERFSAEFPKEGPSILRIQQVVRGDSAAYFCASSPNSRMDGYTFGSGTRLTVV.

The chain couples TRBV6-5 to TRBJ2-3; D is ambiguous. V was pared by 3 bases and J by 2 bases, with 12 bases between. Germline V lookup: CDR1 MNHEY, CDR2 SVGAGI. CDR3 length: 15 amino acids. This chain's CDR3 is CASSYGTAYTDTQYF. In DNA, the CDR3 is TGTGCCAGCAGTTATGGAACCGCTTACACAGATACGCAGTATTTT.

The V and J genes are TRBV12-3 or TRBV12-4 and TRBJ2-3; possibly TRBD2 for D (5 bases). The CDR3 runs 14 residues. Trimming cost V 1 base and J 4 bases, with 9 bases left between them. CDR3 coding DNA: TGTGCCAGCAGTTTAGGGGGAGCGGCAGATACGCAGTATTTT. Its translation is CASSLGGAADTQYF.

The chain uses TRBV20-1 and TRBJ2-2; 7 bases map to TRBD1. The V gene end was trimmed by 6 bases and the J gene end by 6 bases; junction bases not matched to a gene: 10. The CDR3 totals 14 residues. Germline V CDR1 and CDR2: DFQATT, SNEGSKA (reference sequence). DNA of the CDR3: TGCAGTGCCCCGGATAGACAGGGTGCCGGGGAGCTGTTTTTT. Its translation: CSAPDRQGAGELFF.

This clonotype appeared a few times. The rearrangement uses TRBV27 and TRBJ1-6, with D unresolved. The V end was cut by 3 bases, the J end by 7 bases, with 4 bases between. The CDR3 is 12 residues long. In germline, CDR1 is MNHEY, CDR2 SMNVEV (reference sequence). CDR3 nucleotide sequence: TGTGCCAGCAGTTTTTGGAATTCACCCCTCCACTTT. This gives the protein CASSFWNSPLHF.

This clonotype was counted ten times or more. The chain recombines TRBV20-1 with TRBJ1-5; 7 bases line up with TRBD1. V shed 0 bases, J shed 3 bases, and the junction held 8 bases outside the gene matches. The germline gives CDR1 DFQATT, CDR2 SNEGSKA (reference sequence). The CDR3 is 16 amino acids. The CDR3 DNA follows: TGCAGTGCTAGAGATATGGACAGGACCGCCAATCAGCCCCAGCATTTT. Translated: CSARDMDRTANQPQHF.

The rearrangement uses TRBV12-3 or TRBV12-4 and TRBJ2-2; 8 bases are a match to TRBD1. With 5 bases clipped from V and 1 base from J, the junction kept 6 bases outside the gene matches. This CDR3 spans 16 amino acids. DNA for the CDR3: TGTGCCAGCAGTCCCAGGACAGGGCAGAACACCGGGGAGCTGTTTTTT. Protein product: CASSPRTGQNTGELFF.

The J gene is TRBJ1-2, the V gene TRBV28; 7 nucleotides agree with TRBD1. The CDR3 has 12 amino acids. J lost 4 bases, V lost 10 bases, and 6 bases had no gene match. CDR1 and CDR2 from the germline V gene are MDHEN and SYDVKM. CDR3 amino acids: CATQGQSYGYTF. The CDR3 DNA follows: TGTGCCACTCAGGGACAGAGCTATGGCTACACCTTC.

The rearrangement uses TRBV20-1 and TRBJ2-2; D unclear. The germline V gene encodes CDR1 DFQATT and CDR2 SNEGSKA (reference sequence). CDR3 length: 13 residues. The V end was cut by 2 bases, the J end by 1 base, with 5 bases between. CDR3 bases: TGCAGTGCTAGACTACAGAACACCGGGGAGCTGTTTTTT. Protein product: CSARLQNTGELFF.

This chain connects TRBV11-2 to TRBJ2-5; no reliable D call. Germline CDR1 reads SGHAT; CDR2 reads FQNNGV. This CDR3 has 14 residues. V was clipped by 2 bases and J by 4 bases, with 11 bases between them. CDR3 residues: CASSLSISRETQYF. DNA for the CDR3: TGTGCCAGCAGCTTATCAATTTCCCGAGAGACCCAGTACTTC.

This clonotype was counted only a few times. V and J are TRBV6-2 or TRBV6-3 and TRBJ2-2; D possibly matches TRBD1 or TRBD2 (5 bases each). The V and J ends lost 4 bases and 5 bases respectively, with 11 bases between them. The germline V gene encodes CDR1 MNHEY and CDR2 SVGEGT. The CDR3 sequence is 14 residues long. The CDR3 nucleotides read TGTGCCAGCAGTTTCCCGGGACCAACCGGGGAGCTGTTTTTT. Translation: CASSFPGPTGELFF.

This clonotype has at least ten counts. The rearrangement links TRBV20-1 to TRBJ2-5, with 8 bases fitting TRBD2. Germline CDR1 DFQATT, CDR2 SNEGSKA (reference sequence). This CDR3 comprises 15 residues. V was clipped by 1 base and J by 2 bases; unmatched bases: 6. The CDR3 loop is CSARGRAGEQETQYF. CDR3 sequence (DNA): TGCAGTGCTAGAGGACGAGCGGGGGAGCAAGAGACCCAGTACTTC.

This clonotype was observed a few times. The V call is TRBV20-1, the J call TRBJ2-1; D is undetermined. This CDR3 spans 14 amino acids. V lost 3 bases and J lost 2, with 11 bases in between. Germline-derived CDR1 and CDR2 are DFQATT and SNEGSKA (reference sequence). In DNA form, the CDR3 reads TGCAGTGCTAGGCGTCCGCAGGCCTACAATGAGCAGTTCTTC. Amino acid sequence: CSARRPQAYNEQFF.

The chain combines TRBV5-1 with TRBJ1-3; 9 nucleotides line up with TRBD1. Germline trimming cut 4 bases from V and 2 bases from J; bases unmatched to any gene: 4. CDR1 and CDR2 (germline): SGHRS, YFSETQ. The CDR3 runs 15 residues. CDR3: CASSLGQGTGNTIYF. CDR3 DNA sequence: TGCGCCAGCAGCCTGGGACAGGGCACTGGAAACACCATATATTTT.

The chain combines TRBV24-1 with TRBJ2-1; no definite D call. The V gene's germline CDR1 is KGHDR and CDR2 SFDVKD. V lost 4 bases to trimming and J lost 8 bases, with 11 bases between them. This CDR3 is 13 amino acids long. The CDR3: CATSDSDRDEQFF. The CDR3 DNA follows: TGTGCCACCAGTGACTCGGACCGGGATGAGCAGTTCTTC.

There are a few counts of this clonotype. The rearrangement links TRBV2 to TRBJ2-2; D tentatively reads TRBD1 or TRBD2 (5 bases each). The CDR3 is 15 amino acids. V gave up 6 bases and J gave up 5 bases, with 16 bases separating them. Germline CDR1 reads SNHLY; CDR2 reads FYNNEI. CDR3 protein: CASRAGTDVTGELFF. DNA for the CDR3: TGTGCCAGCAGAGCCGGGACCGACGTTACCGGGGAGCTGTTTTTT.

The V and J genes are TRBV28 and TRBJ2-7; 9 bases fit TRBD1. Per germline, CDR1 MDHEN and CDR2 SYDVKM. With V trimmed by 5 bases and J by 7 bases, 12 bases remained unmatched. The CDR3 is 15 residues long. The DNA for the CDR3 is TGTGCCAGCAGTATGTCCCGGGACAGGGATTGGGAGCAGTACTTC. Translated: CASSMSRDRDWEQYF.

The chain couples TRBV28 to TRBJ2-5; 12 positions match TRBD2. CDR1 and CDR2 (germline): MDHEN, SYDVKM. The CDR3 extends over 17 amino acids. The V segment lost 6 bases and the J segment 0 bases; nucleotides outside the gene matches: 8. CDR3 sequence reads: CASRPWTSGAYQETQYF. The CDR3 coding sequence is TGTGCCAGCAGACCATGGACTAGCGGGGCGTACCAAGAGACCCAGTACTTC.

This sequence joins TRBV5-3 and TRBJ1-1; D remains unclear. TRBV5-3 is treated as an ORF (open reading frame) with a function not yet certain. V gave up 1 base and J gave up 9 bases, with 1 base separating them. This CDR3 region has 9 residues. As DNA, the CDR3 is TGTGCCAGAAGCTTGAAAGCTTTCTTT. Translating it yields CARSLKAFF.

In this sample, this clonotype turned up a few times. The rearrangement links TRBV5-5 to TRBJ2-1; the D is unclear. The V gene's germline CDR1 is SGHKS and CDR2 YYEKEE (reference sequence). This CDR3 comprises 15 residues. Trimming shortened V by 3 bases and J by 8 bases, and 18 bases separated the two germline ends. CDR3 sequence: CASSSLRGRPHEQFF. As DNA, the CDR3 is TGTGCCAGCAGCTCCCTGCGCGGACGTCCCCATGAGCAGTTCTTC.